A single sample gave rise to the 15 T cell receptor beta chains below, sequenced in a study of T cells in Graves' hyperthyroidism and ophthalmopathy (dated by TCRdb to between 2018 and 2020). The library was built by means of multiplex PCR. Data came from an Illumina HiSeq 2000. The TCR beta CDR3 regions were amplified from the RNA transcripts. For the first round of RT-PCR on the TCR CDR3, the HTBI primer set was used together with the Qiagen OneStep RT-PCR kit. TCRdb cleaned the public reads at Q25 with fastp, built clones with MiXCR and kept in-frame beta chains. Every entry covers one CDR3 protein and lists the most common genes and DNA from its rows. The sample yields a few hundred thousand distinct CDR3 sequences; 15% to 18% were counted once. The ten largest clones capture 12% to 15% of the sample. Sequencing was carried out using blood. Receptors were obtained from a woman aged 18 to 35 with Graves' hyperthyroidism.

Regarding this clonotype: A much larger clonotype is one base distant, so this may be a read error. The gene calls are TRBV28 and TRBJ2-3, with a weak D call TRBD2 (6 bases). Germline CDR1 MDHEN, CDR2 SYDVKM. The germline V and J ends were trimmed by 2 bases and 6 bases, with 30 bases remaining between them. The CDR3 contains 20 residues. The DNA for the CDR3 is TGTGCCAGCAGTTTACACGGGAGAGATCAAGAGGACCCTAAGGGGGATACGCAGTATTTT. As protein: CASSLHGRDQEDPKGDTQYF. Drawing the rest from reference TRBV28 and TRBJ2-3, the complete variable domain is DVKVTQSSRYLVKRTGEKVFLECVQDMDHENMFWYRQDPGLGLRLIYFSYDVKMKEKGDIPEGYSVSREKKERFSLILESASTNQTSMYLCASSLHGRDQEDPKGDTQYFGPGTRLTVL.

The genes are TRBV4-1 and TRBJ2-1; TRBD1 is a possible D gene (6 bases). Germline V lookup: CDR1 MGHRA, CDR2 YSYEKL. Deletions cut 2 bases from V and 1 base from J, with 9 bases between. This CDR3 is built from 15 residues. In DNA form, the CDR3 reads TGCGCCAGCAGCCAAAGGCAGGGGTCCTACAATGAGCAGTTCTTC. Amino acid sequence: CASSQRQGSYNEQFF.

In its sample, this clonotype was seen many times. The V and J genes are TRBV2 and TRBJ1-1; TRBD1 might be the D (5 bases). CDR3 length: 14 amino acids. V was clipped by 4 bases and J by 5 bases, with 14 bases between them. Germline lookup yields CDR1 SNHLY and CDR2 FYNNEI. The CDR3 sequence is CASSASGMYTEAFF. For the CDR3, the DNA is TGTGCCAGCAGTGCTTCAGGGATGTATACTGAAGCTTTCTTT.

CDR3 bases: TGTGCCAGCAGTTACCCGATGACAGGGGCGGATGAAGCTTTCTTT. Protein: CASSYPMTGADEAFF. This sequence joins TRBV6-2 or TRBV6-3 and TRBJ1-1, with TRBD1 identical over 8 bases. The CDR3 runs 15 residues. J was trimmed by 7 bases and V by 2 bases; bases with no gene match: 9. Per germline, CDR1 MNHEY and CDR2 SVGEGT.

With respect to this clonotype: Being one base from a much bigger clone, this may be a read error. This chain links TRBV12-3 or TRBV12-4 with TRBJ1-3, with TRBD1 matching over 10 bases. This CDR3 has 15 amino acids. V lost 5 bases to trimming and J lost 2 bases; unmatched junction nucleotides: 3. The CDR3 is CASSVGQGTGNTIYF. The CDR3 DNA follows: TGTGCCAGCAGTGTGGGACAGGGGACTGGAAACACCATATATTTT.

Ten or more counts support this clonotype. This chain links TRBV12-3 or TRBV12-4 with TRBJ1-1; 11 bases match TRBD1. This CDR3 comprises 17 residues. V gave up 5 bases and J gave up 5 bases; unmatched junction bases: 13. The CDR3 reads CASSVWTGGYVWTEAFF. In DNA, the CDR3 is TGTGCCAGCAGTGTGTGGACAGGGGGCTATGTGTGGACTGAAGCTTTCTTT.

This clonotype was detected only a few times. The chain carries TRBV5-1 and TRBJ2-2; 12 positions agree with TRBD2. This CDR3 is 18 amino acids long. The V and J ends lost 4 bases and 2 bases, in that order; junction bases with no gene match: 9. Germline CDR1 reads SGHRS; CDR2 reads YFSETQ. In nucleotides, the CDR3 is TGCGCCAGCAGCCCTCGGACTAGCGGGACGTCAAACACCGGGGAGCTGTTTTTT. Its translation is CASSPRTSGTSNTGELFF.

Ten or more counts support this clonotype. V usage is TRBV11-2 and J usage is TRBJ2-1, with 7 bases fitting TRBD1. V lost 1 base and J lost 6; bases outside the gene matches: 6. This CDR3 has 15 residues. The germline gives CDR1 SGHAT, CDR2 FQNNGV. CDR3 DNA: TGTGCCAGCAGCTTAGGACAGGGAGAGAGCAATGAGCAGTTCTTC. It is translated as CASSLGQGESNEQFF.

As regards this clonotype: Since a much larger clone is just one base distant, this may be a read error. The V and J genes are TRBV20-1 and TRBJ1-1, with D unresolved. The CDR3 is 15 amino acids. CDR1 is DFQATT and CDR2 is SNEGSKA in the germline V gene (reference sequence). Trimming stripped 2 bases from V and 1 base from J, with 14 bases between. CDR3 loop: CSARWRNYTNTEAFF. The CDR3 DNA follows: TGCAGTGCTAGATGGCGGAACTACACGAACACTGAAGCTTTCTTT.

This clonotype was observed many times. The rearrangement links TRBV5-1 to TRBJ1-1; D uncertain. Germline lookup yields CDR1 SGHRS and CDR2 YFSETQ. V dropped 2 bases and J dropped 1 base, with 9 bases sitting between them. The CDR3 is 14 amino acids. The CDR3 nucleotides read TGCGCCAGCAGCTTATTCAGCGAGAACACTGAAGCTTTCTTT. Its translation is CASSLFSENTEAFF. The full variable domain, completed using reference TRBV5-1 and TRBJ1-1, is KAGVTQTPRYLIKTRGQQVTLSCSPISGHRSVSWYQQTPGQGLQFLFEYFSETQRNKGNFPGRFSGRQFSNSRSEMNVSTLELGDSALYLCASSLFSENTEAFFGQGTRLTVV.

This clonotype has a handful of counts. The V call is TRBV5-6, the J call TRBJ2-7; 11 nucleotides match TRBD2. Germline CDR1 is SGHDT and CDR2 is YYEEEE. V lost 1 base, J lost 7 bases, and 7 bases stayed unmatched. This CDR3 is 15 amino acids long. For the CDR3, the DNA is TGTGCCAGCAGCTTGTTAGCGGGAGGGCCCCCGGAGCAGTACTTC. It specifies CASSLLAGGPPEQYF.

This clonotype was seen many times. The chain links TRBV12-3 or TRBV12-4 to TRBJ2-2; D remains unclear. Trimming removed 6 bases at V and 8 bases at J, with 13 bases between. The CDR3 is 13 amino acids. The chain's CDR3 is CASRGRVEGELFF. The CDR3 nucleotides read TGTGCCAGCAGGGGAAGGGTGGAAGGGGAGCTGTTTTTT.

This clonotype was counted a few times. This chain uses TRBV2 with TRBJ1-2; 8 nucleotides agree with TRBD1. This CDR3 is 14 amino acids long. The V gene end was trimmed by 1 base and the J gene end by 6 bases; junction bases not matched to a gene: 4. CDR1 is SNHLY and CDR2 is FYNNEI in the germline V gene. CDR3 residues: CASSEVGTGDGYTF. The CDR3 DNA reads as TGTGCCAGCAGTGAAGTCGGGACAGGAGATGGCTACACCTTC.

V usage is TRBV29-1 and J usage is TRBJ2-7; a weak D match, TRBD2 (6 bases). Germline V gene sequence: CDR1 SQVTM, CDR2 ANQGSEA. This CDR3 is built from 14 residues. V was clipped by 1 base and J by 3 bases, with 13 bases between them. The DNA of the CDR3 is TGCAGCGTTGAAGTGGGAGGACGCGGCTACGAGCAGTACTTC. Translated, it gives CSVEVGGRGYEQYF.

This clonotype came up many times. The chain joins TRBV11-1 to TRBJ1-6; D perhaps matches TRBD1 (5 bases). This CDR3 spans 15 amino acids. Trimming removed 2 bases from V and 7 bases from J, with 12 bases in between. Germline V gene data show CDR1 as SGHAT and CDR2 as FQDESV (reference sequence). The CDR3 DNA reads TGTGCCAGCAGCTTATCCTGGGACCAAAATTCACCCCTCCACTTT. As protein: CASSLSWDQNSPLHF.